This T cell receptor (beta chain) comes out of a study of cytomegalovirus exposure and HLA in healthy donors. General observations from the study: From TCR beta sequences, most subjects' HLA-A and HLA-B alleles were reportedly predicted accurately.

Per germline, CDR1 LGHNA and CDR2 YSLEER. J lost 5 bases, V lost 4 bases, and 13 bases had no gene match. The CDR3 covers 17 residues. Primers: 60 Vbeta forward and 13 Jbeta reverse. The data were produced by immunoSEQ multiplex PCR, yet TCRdb's version contains in-frame clones alone and is incomplete. Of about 170,000 clones in the sample, 65% to 85% were seen once. Worth noting for this clone: Antigen specificity is unknown.

The receptor's source is a woman aged 18-29 years in good health and CMV-seronegative. The sequencing input was PBMCs. The rearrangement uses TRBV4-3 and TRBJ2-3, with TRBD2 identical over 9 bases. For the CDR3, the DNA is TGCGCCAGCAGCCCCGGGAGGATAGCGGGAGCGGGAGATACGCAGTATTTT. Its translation is CASSPGRIAGAGDTQYF.